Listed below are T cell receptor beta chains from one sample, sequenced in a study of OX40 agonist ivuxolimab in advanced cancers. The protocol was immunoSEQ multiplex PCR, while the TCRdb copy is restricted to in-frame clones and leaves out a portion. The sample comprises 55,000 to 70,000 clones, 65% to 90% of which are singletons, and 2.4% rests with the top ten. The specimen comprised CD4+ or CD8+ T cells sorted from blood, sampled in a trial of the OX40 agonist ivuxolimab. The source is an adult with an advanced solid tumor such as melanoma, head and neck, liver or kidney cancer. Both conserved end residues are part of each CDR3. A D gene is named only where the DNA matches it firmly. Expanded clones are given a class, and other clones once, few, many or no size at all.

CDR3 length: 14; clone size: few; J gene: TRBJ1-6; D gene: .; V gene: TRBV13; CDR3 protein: CASSSARGSSPLHF; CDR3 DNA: TGTGCCAGCAGCTCCGCGCGGGGAAGTTCACCCCTCCACTTT
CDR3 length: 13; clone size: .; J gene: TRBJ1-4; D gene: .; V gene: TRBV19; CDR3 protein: CASTRLGPEKLFF; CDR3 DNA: TGTGCCAGCACGCGCCTGGGGCCGGAAAAACTGTTTTTT
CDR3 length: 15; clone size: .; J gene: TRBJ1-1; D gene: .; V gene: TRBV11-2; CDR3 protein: CASSLDGRLNTEAFF; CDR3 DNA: TGTGCCAGCAGCTTAGATGGCAGATTGAACACTGAAGCTTTCTTT
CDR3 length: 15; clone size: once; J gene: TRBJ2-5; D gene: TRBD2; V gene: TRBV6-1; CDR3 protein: CASRLSGAYQETQYF; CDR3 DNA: TGTGCCAGCAGACTGAGCGGGGCATACCAAGAGACCCAGTACTTC
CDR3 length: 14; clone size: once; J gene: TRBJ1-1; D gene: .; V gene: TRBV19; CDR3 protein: CASRTEATNTEAFF; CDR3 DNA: TGTGCCAGTAGGACAGAGGCGACGAACACTGAAGCTTTCTTT
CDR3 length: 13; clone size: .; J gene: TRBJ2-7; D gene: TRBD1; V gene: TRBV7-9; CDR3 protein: CASSTQGTYEQYF; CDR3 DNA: TGTGCCAGCAGCACACAGGGGACCTACGAGCAGTACTTC
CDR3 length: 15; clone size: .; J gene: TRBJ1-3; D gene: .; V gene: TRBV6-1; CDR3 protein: CASNRGNLSGNTIYF; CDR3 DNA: TGTGCCAGCAATAGGGGGAACCTCTCTGGAAACACCATATATTTT
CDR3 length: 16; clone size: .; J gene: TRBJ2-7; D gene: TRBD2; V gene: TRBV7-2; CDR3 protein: CASSTGGTLSSYEQYF; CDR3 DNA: TGTGCCAGCAGCACCGGGGGGACTTTGTCCTCCTACGAGCAGTACTTC
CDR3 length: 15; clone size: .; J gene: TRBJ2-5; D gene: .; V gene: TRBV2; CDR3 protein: CASSESLGGLGTQYF; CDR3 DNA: TGTGCCAGCAGTGAGAGTCTGGGGGGCCTCGGGACCCAGTACTTC
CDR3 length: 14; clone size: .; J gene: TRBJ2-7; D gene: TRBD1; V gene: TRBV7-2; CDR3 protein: CASSQGQGTYEQYF; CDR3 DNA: TGTGCCAGCAGCCAGGGACAGGGGACCTACGAGCAGTACTTC
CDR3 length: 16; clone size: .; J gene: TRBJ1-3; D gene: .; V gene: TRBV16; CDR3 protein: CASSVSGARSGNTIYF; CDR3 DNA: TGTGCCAGCAGCGTCTCAGGGGCCCGCTCTGGAAACACCATATATTTT
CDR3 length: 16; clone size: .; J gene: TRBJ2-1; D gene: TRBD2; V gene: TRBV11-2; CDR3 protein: CASSLGAGGPYNEQFF; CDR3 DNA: TGTGCCAGCAGCTTAGGGGCGGGGGGGCCCTACAATGAGCAGTTCTTC
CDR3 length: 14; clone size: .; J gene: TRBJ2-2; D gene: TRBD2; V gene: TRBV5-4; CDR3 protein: CASSGGANTGELFF; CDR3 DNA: TGTGCCAGCAGCGGGGGGGCGAACACCGGGGAGCTGTTTTTT
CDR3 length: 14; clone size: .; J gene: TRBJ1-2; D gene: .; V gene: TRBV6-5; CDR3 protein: CASSSLEANYGYTF; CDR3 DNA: TGTGCCAGCAGTTCCCTGGAAGCTAACTATGGCTACACCTTC
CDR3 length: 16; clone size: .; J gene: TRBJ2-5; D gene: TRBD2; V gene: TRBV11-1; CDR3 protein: CASSLRSGLAEETQYF; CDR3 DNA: TGTGCCAGCAGCTTACGGTCTGGGCTAGCGGAGGAGACCCAGTACTTC
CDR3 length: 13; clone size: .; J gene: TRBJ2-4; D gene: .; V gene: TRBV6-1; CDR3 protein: CASKSVAKNIQYF; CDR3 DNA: TGTGCCAGCAAGTCCGTAGCCAAAAACATTCAGTACTTC
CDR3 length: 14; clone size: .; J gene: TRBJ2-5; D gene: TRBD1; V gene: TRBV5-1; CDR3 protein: CASSFRGQGETQYF; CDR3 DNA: TGCGCCAGCAGCTTTAGGGGGCAGGGAGAGACCCAGTACTTC
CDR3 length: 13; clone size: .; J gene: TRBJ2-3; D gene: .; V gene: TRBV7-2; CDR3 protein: CATKRQVADTQYF; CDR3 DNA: TGTGCCACCAAAAGACAGGTGGCAGATACGCAGTATTTT
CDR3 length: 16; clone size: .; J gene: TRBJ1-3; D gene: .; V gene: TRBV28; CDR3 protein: CASSFSTGTSGNTIYF; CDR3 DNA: TGTGCCAGCAGTTTCTCGACCGGGACCTCTGGAAACACCATATATTTT
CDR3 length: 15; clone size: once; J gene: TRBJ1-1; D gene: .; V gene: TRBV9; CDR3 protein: CASSVATGGAVEAFF; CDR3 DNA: TGTGCCAGCAGCGTAGCTACGGGGGGCGCCGTTGAAGCTTTCTTT
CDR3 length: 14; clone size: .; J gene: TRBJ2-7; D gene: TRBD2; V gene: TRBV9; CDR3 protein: CASSDLAGAHEQYF; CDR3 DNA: TGTGCCAGCAGCGACCTAGCGGGGGCACACGAGCAGTACTTC
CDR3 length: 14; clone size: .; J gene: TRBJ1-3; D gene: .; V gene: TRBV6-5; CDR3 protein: CASSTGSSGNTIYF; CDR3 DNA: TGTGCCAGCAGTACAGGGAGCTCTGGAAACACCATATATTTT
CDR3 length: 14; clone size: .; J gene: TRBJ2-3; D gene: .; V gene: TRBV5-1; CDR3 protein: CASSLVGSPNTQYF; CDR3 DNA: TGCGCCAGCAGCTTGGTAGGGTCACCCAATACGCAGTATTTT
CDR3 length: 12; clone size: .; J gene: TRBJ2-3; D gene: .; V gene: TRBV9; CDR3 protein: CASSVVGDTQYF; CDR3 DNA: TGTGCCAGCAGCGTAGTAGGGGATACGCAGTATTTT
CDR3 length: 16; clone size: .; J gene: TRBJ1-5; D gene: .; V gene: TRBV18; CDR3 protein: CASSPYRDTINQPQHF; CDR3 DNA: TGTGCCAGCTCACCTTACCGGGACACAATCAATCAGCCCCAGCATTTT